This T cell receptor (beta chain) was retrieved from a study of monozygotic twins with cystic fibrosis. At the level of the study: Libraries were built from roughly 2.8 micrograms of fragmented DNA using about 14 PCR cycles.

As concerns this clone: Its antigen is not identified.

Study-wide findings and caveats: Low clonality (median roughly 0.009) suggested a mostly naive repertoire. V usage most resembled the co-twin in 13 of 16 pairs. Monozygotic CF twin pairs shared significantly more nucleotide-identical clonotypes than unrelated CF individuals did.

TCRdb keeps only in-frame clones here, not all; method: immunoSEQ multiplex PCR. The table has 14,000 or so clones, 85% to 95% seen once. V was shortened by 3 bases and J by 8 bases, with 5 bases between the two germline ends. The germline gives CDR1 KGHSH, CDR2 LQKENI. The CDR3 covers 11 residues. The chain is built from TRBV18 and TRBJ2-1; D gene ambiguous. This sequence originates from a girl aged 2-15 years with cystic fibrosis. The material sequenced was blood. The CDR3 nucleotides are TGTGCCAGCTCACCTGGGTATGAGCAGTTCTTC. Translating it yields CASSPGYEQFF. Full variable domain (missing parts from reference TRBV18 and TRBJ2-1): NAGVMQNPRHLVRRRGQEARLRCSPMKGHSHVYWYRQLPEEGLKFMVYLQKENIIDESGMPKERFSAEFPKEGPSILRIQQVVRGDSAAYFCASSPGYEQFFGPGTRLTVL.